These 7 T cell receptor beta chains originate from one sample sequenced in a study of tumor and adjacent non-tumor tissue in lung cancer. TCRbeta libraries were built with three rounds of nested PCR, modified from ARM-PCR. Using its own MiXCR run on the multiplex PCR reads, TCRdb lists one record per CDR3 protein. In the table there are approximately 79,000 distinct CDR3 sequences, around 65% of which are singletons. The template was RNA from unsorted bulk tissue. Input material: lung tumor tissue. These receptors all come from an older man with non-small cell lung cancer.

Details on this clonotype: One end of the junction fails to match germline, which may point to a read error. The chain employs TRBV11-2 and TRBJ2-2; TRBD1 matches at 9 bases. The CDR3 totals 13 residues. Germline CDR1 and CDR2: SGHAT and FQNNGV. The CDR3, as DNA: TGTGCCAGCAATCCACAGGGGGCCGGTGAGCTCTTTTTT. Its protein is CASNPQGAGELFF.

This clonotype ranks as medium-sized. The CDR3 DNA follows: TGTGCCAGCAGCTACGGCCAGGTTGAAAAACTGTTTTTT. Translated: CASSYGQVEKLFF. The chain recombines TRBV11-2 with TRBJ1-4; no definite D call. Germline assignment: CDR1 SGHAT and CDR2 FQNNGV. The CDR3 has 13 amino acids. V lost 4 bases to trimming and J lost 7 bases, with 10 bases between them.

In the case of this clonotype: This CDR3 is missing its conserved last phenylalanine or tryptophan, likely due to a read error. The limits of the CDR3 on the DNA are not certain, so only TCRdb's listed CDR3 is given. J is TRBJ1-5 and V is TRBV6-6; TRBD1, as called in the table, went unchecked against the DNA. Inclusive of both ends, the CDR3 amounts to 17 amino acids. Germline V gene lookup returns CDR1 MNHNY and CDR2 SVGAGI (reference sequence). Here the CDR3 reads CASSYSSGGGSNQPQHY.

Worth noting for this clonotype: Since the CDR3 does not end with the conserved phenylalanine or tryptophan, this likely comes from a read error. The gene calls are TRBV11-2 and TRBJ2-3, with D perhaps TRBD1 or TRBD2 (5 bases each). Germline lookup yields CDR1 SGHAT and CDR2 FQNNGV. The CDR3 is 16 residues long. CDR3 nucleotides: TGTGCCAGCAGTCGAGGGGACCGTATTAGCACATATACGCAGTATTCT. Translated: CASSRGDRISTYTQYS.

For this clonotype: The junction departs from the called germline gene at one end, perhaps through a read error. V usage is TRBV24-1 and J usage is TRBJ2-1, with 9 nucleotides matching TRBD1. The CDR3 is 18 amino acids. CDR1 is KGHDR and CDR2 is SFDVKD in the germline V gene. The CDR3 DNA reads as TGTGCCACAAGTGATACTCAACCGGAACAGGGGGCGCGCAATGTGCAGTTCTTC. Amino acid sequence: CATSDTQPEQGARNVQFF.

The chain combines TRBV12-3 or TRBV12-4 with TRBJ1-5; D is ambiguous. There are 15 residues in the CDR3. V was cut by 5 bases and J by 0 bases, with 11 bases left in between. CDR3 nucleotides: TGTGCCAGCAGTCTAGGTATACTTAGCAATCAGCCCCAGCATTTT. As protein: CASSLGILSNQPQHF.

This rearrangement joins TRBV4-2 to TRBJ1-4; weak D call: TRBD1 (5 bases). V was pared by 10 bases and J by 0 bases, with 21 bases between. The CDR3 length is 17 residues. Looked up from germline, CDR1 is LGHNA and CDR2 is YNFKEQ. CDR3 in DNA: TGTGCCAACAACCAAGGGGCACAGCATGCAACTAATGAAAAACTGTTTTTT. Amino acids: CANNQGAQHATNEKLFF.